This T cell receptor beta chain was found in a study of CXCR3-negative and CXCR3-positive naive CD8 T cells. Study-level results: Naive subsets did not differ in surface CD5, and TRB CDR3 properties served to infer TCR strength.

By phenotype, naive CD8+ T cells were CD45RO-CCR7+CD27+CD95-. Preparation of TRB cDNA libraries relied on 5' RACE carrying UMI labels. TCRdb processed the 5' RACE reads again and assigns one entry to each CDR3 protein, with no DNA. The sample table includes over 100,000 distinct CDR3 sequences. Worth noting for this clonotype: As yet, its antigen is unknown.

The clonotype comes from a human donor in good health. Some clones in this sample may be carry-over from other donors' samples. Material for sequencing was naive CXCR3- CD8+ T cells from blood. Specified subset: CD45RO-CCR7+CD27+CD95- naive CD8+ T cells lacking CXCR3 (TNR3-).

The chain's CDR3 is CASSPRQGPPYNEQFF. The gene calls are TRBV11-2 and TRBJ2-1; TCRdb's D gene call, TRBD1, goes unchecked for lack of DNA. Germline V gene data show CDR1 as SGHAT and CDR2 as FQNNGV. The CDR3 runs 16 residues. Combining the CDR3 with reference TRBV11-2 and TRBJ2-1 gives the whole variable domain EAGVAQSPRYKIIEKRQSVAFWCNPISGHATLYWYQQILGQGPKLLIQFQNNGVVDDSQLPKDRFSAERLKGVDSTLKIQPAKLEDSAVYLCASSPRQGPPYNEQFFGPGTRLTVL.